This TCR beta chain was retrieved from a study of T-cell reconstitution after alpha-beta-depleted transplantation in children. General study results and limits: The high TCRbeta diversity at day 60 in some patients came from surviving recipient T cells and thymic progenitors. Several hundred rapidly expanded clones from non-depleted graft cells reportedly supplied alpha-beta T cells about two months post-transplant. The authors attributed T-cell counts and diversity one year after transplant mostly to newly produced T cells.

Unique molecular identifiers were incorporated during preparation of the TCRbeta library. TCRdb re-derived calls from the PCR reads in MiXCR, one entry per CDR3 protein. The repertoire holds hundreds of thousands of distinct CDR3 sequences, with about an eighth as singletons. V shed 7 bases, J shed 4 bases, and the junction held 5 bases outside the gene matches. Germline CDR1 LNHNV, CDR2 YYDKDF (reference sequence). The CDR3 contains 15 residues. This clonotype was found many times. Its antigen is still unknown. Sequencing was performed on PBMCs, taken before TCRalphabeta/CD19-depleted stem cell transplant. This receptor was taken from a girl aged 2 to 9 with congenital amegakaryocytic thrombocytopenia, due to receive a stem cell transplant. V usage is TRBV15 and J usage is TRBJ2-3, with 13 bases that match TRBD2. The CDR3: CATNPGLAGADTQYF. CDR3 in DNA: TGTGCCACCAACCCCGGACTAGCGGGAGCAGATACGCAGTATTTT.